This T cell receptor beta chain appears in the sequencing data of a study of T cells in localized non-small cell lung cancer. Overall study findings and caveats: A median of approximately 50 clones ranked among the top 100 in tumor appeared in adjacent lung. Longer overall survival was seen with higher T cell density measured in blood. It was uninvolved adjacent lung that showed the highest T cell clonality, exceeding tumor.

A remark on this clone: Its antigen is as yet unknown.

Deletions cut 5 bases from V and 2 bases from J, with 13 bases between. There are 14 residues in the CDR3. Germline CDR1 SGHRS, CDR2 YFSETQ. Clones were sequenced by immunoSEQ multiplex PCR, and TCRdb holds only the in-frame ones, with some missing. The sample has over 65,000 clones; approximately 88% are singletons. This clonotype was obtained from a female donor older than 55 with stage I lung adenocarcinoma. Sequencing used peripheral blood, obtained before any cancer treatment. The chain links TRBV5-1 to TRBJ2-5; the D is unclear. The chain's CDR3 is CASSRSRMQETQYF. CDR3 DNA sequence: TGCGCCAGCAGTCGCAGCAGGATGCAAGAGACCCAGTACTTC.